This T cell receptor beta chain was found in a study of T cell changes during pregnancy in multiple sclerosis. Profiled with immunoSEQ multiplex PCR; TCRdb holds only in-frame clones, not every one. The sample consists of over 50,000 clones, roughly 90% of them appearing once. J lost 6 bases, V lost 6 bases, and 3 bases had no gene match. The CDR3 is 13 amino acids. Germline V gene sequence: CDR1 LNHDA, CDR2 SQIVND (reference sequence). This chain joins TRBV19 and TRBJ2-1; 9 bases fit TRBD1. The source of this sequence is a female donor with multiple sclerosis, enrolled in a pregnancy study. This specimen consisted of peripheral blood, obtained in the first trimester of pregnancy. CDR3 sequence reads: CASRGTGLNEQFF. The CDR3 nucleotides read TGTGCCAGTAGGGGGACAGGGCTCAATGAGCAGTTCTTC.